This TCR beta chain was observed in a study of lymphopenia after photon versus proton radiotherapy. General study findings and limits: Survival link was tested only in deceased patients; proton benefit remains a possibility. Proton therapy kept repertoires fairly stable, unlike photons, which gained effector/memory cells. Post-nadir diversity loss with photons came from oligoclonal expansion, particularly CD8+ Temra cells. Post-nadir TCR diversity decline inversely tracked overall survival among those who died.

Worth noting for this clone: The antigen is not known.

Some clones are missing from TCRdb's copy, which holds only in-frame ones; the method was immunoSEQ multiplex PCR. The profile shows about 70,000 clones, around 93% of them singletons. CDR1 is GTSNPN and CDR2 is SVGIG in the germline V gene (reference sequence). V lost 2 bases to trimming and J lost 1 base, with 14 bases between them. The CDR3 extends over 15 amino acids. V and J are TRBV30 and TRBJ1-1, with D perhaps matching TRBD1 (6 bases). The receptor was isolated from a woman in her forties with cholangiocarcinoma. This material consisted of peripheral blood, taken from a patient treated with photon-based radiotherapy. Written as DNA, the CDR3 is TGTGCCTGGAGTTTCTCCGGGACAAGGAACACTGAAGCTTTCTTT. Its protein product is CAWSFSGTRNTEAFF.